The table lists the clone carrying this T cell receptor (delta chain) with a few counts. Different DNA sequences within this sample yield the same CDR3. This entry belongs to a study of gamma-delta T cells after stem cell transplantation. V dropped 3 bases and J dropped 0; count of bases not matched to a gene: 6. Germline V lookup: CDR1 GEAIGNYY, CDR2 EKD. The CDR3 totals 16 residues. TCRdb re-identified clones in the RT-PCR reads via CATT. This sample has 2,200 or so delta-chain clones, with roughly 15% found just once. The V call is TRDV2, the J call TRDJ1; TRDD3 agrees at 10 bases. Specimen: gamma-delta T cells. This TCR was sampled from a human donor. It is not recorded whose cells these are; they may come from a transplant donor. This table probably holds off-target reads from a library built for another chain. DNA for the CDR3: TGTGCCTGTGACGGTCTTACTGGGGGATACACCGATAAACTCATCTTT. It translates to CACDGLTGGYTDKLIF.